The 23 T cell receptor beta chains below were found in one sample sequenced in a study of T-cell memory formation after mild COVID-19. TCRdb reprocessed the 5' RACE reads via MiXCR and lists one record per CDR3 protein. The sample lists about 110,000 distinct CDR3 sequences; roughly an eighth were seen once. The material sequenced was PBMCs or a T cell subset sorted from them (not recorded which). Receptors originate from an adult woman who had mild COVID-19 (a few samples of this study predate the infection). Cell type and time point are not known.

This clonotype was recorded many times. This chain uses TRBV9 with TRBJ2-7, with D possibly matching TRBD2 (5 bases). This CDR3 has 13 amino acids. Germline-derived CDR1 and CDR2 are SGDLS and YYNGEE. The V gene lost 3 bases and the J gene lost 5 bases, with 12 bases spanning the gap. CDR3 region: CASSGTSSHEQYF. The CDR3 nucleotides are TGTGCCAGCAGCGGGACTTCATCCCACGAGCAGTACTTC.

The V gene is TRBV3-1, the J gene TRBJ2-1, with 9 nucleotides matching TRBD2. The CDR3 covers 16 residues. Unmatched junction bases numbered 5, after V lost 1 base and J lost 4 bases. Germline CDR1 reads LGHDT; CDR2 reads YNNKEL (reference sequence). CDR3 DNA: TGTGCCAGCAGCCAAGGGGCGGGAGGGTTATACAATGAGCAGTTCTTC. This encodes CASSQGAGGLYNEQFF.

This clonotype was picked up a small number of times. The chain has TRBV6-5 and TRBJ2-5; maybe TRBD2 (7 bases). The V end was cut by 4 bases, the J end by 2 bases, with 20 bases between. Germline CDR1 reads MNHEY; CDR2 reads SVGAGI. CDR3 length equals 17 residues. The DNA of the CDR3 is TGTGCCAGCAGTTCTCCAATACAGGGAGGGGGACAAGAGACCCAGTACTTC. This encodes CASSSPIQGGGQETQYF.

This clonotype was observed a few times. This CDR3 is CASSQGASGSSYEQYF. For the CDR3, the DNA is TGCGCCAGCAGCCAAGGGGCTAGCGGGAGCTCCTACGAGCAGTACTTC. The rearrangement links TRBV4-3 to TRBJ2-7, with 10 bases identical to TRBD2. J was trimmed by 0 bases and V by 1 base; bases with no gene match: 3. CDR3 size: 16 residues. From germline, CDR1 is LGHNA and CDR2 YSLEER.

This clonotype was counted only a few times. This chain uses TRBV29-1 with TRBJ1-1, with unresolved D. V shed 3 bases and J shed 0 bases, with 11 bases lying between them. The CDR3 covers 14 residues. The V gene's germline CDR1 is SQVTM and CDR2 ANQGSEA. The DNA for the CDR3 is TGCAGCGTTGATTTCGGCCAGCTGAACACTGAAGCTTTCTTT. Translating gives CSVDFGQLNTEAFF. The full variable domain, in which reference TRBV29-1 and TRBJ1-1 provide the parts outside the CDR3, is SAVISQKPSRDICQRGTSLTIQCQVDSQVTMMFWYRQQPGQSLTLIATANQGSEATYESGFVIDKFPISRPNLTFSTLTVSNMSPEDSSIYLCSVDFGQLNTEAFFGQGTRLTVV.

The J gene is TRBJ2-7, the V gene TRBV5-6; no definite D call. The germline CDR1 and CDR2 sequences are SGHDT and YYEEEE. V lost 0 bases to trimming and J lost 7 bases, with 14 bases between them. The CDR3 totals 14 residues. The DNA of the CDR3 is TGTGCCAGCAGCTTGGGGTGGGGTTTTGGAGAGCAGTACTTC. It encodes CASSLGWGFGEQYF.

CDR3 residues: CASSYFGWDSNQPQHF. CDR3 DNA sequence: TGTGCCAGCAGTTATTTCGGCTGGGATAGCAATCAGCCCCAGCATTTT. The chain couples TRBV6-2 or TRBV6-3 to TRBJ1-5; no reliable D call. From germline, CDR1 is MNHEY and CDR2 SVGEGT. Trimming stripped 3 bases from V and 0 bases from J, with 12 bases between. The CDR3 contains 16 residues.

The J gene is TRBJ1-1, the V gene TRBV19, with D unresolved. The CDR3 is 15 amino acids. V was trimmed by 5 bases and J by 3 bases, leaving 16 bases between them. The germline CDR1 and CDR2 sequences are LNHDA and SQIVND (reference sequence). The CDR3 DNA follows: TGTGCCAGTAGTCTAGTAGGACCCTGGGACACTGAAGCTTTCTTT. The encoded protein is CASSLVGPWDTEAFF.

The chain has TRBV30 and TRBJ2-7; D is possibly TRBD2 (5 bases). Trimming took off 5 bases at V and 2 bases at J, with 16 bases between the two ends. Looked up from germline, CDR1 is GTSNPN and CDR2 is SVGIG (reference sequence). CDR3 length: 14 amino acids. The CDR3 reads CAWGPGVTPYEQYF. In DNA, the CDR3 is TGTGCCTGGGGACCCGGGGTCACACCCTACGAGCAGTACTTC.

This clonotype was counted a few times. This rearrangement joins TRBV5-1 to TRBJ2-7, with 9 bases that match TRBD2. The ends lost 1 base at V and 0 bases at J; junction bases unmatched: 2. This CDR3 is built from 15 residues. The germline CDR1 and CDR2 sequences are SGHRS and YFSETQ. The CDR3 is CASSLTSGHSYEQYF. The DNA for the CDR3 is TGCGCCAGCAGCTTGACTAGCGGGCACTCCTACGAGCAGTACTTC.

The rearrangement joins TRBV2 to TRBJ2-7; 7 positions agree with TRBD1. V shed 8 bases and J 3 bases; nucleotides not matched to a gene: 13. Germline values: CDR1 SNHLY, CDR2 FYNNEI. This CDR3 is built from 15 residues. CDR3 bases: TGTGCCAGCTGGGATAAGGACAGGACTTACTACGAGCAGTACTTC. It specifies CASWDKDRTYYEQYF.

This clonotype has just a few counts. An end of the junction differs from the germline gene, which may be a read error. The V gene is TRBV4-1, the J gene TRBJ2-7; 9 bases are a match to TRBD1. Germline loops: CDR1 MGHRA, CDR2 YSYEKL. CDR3 length equals 14 residues. This chain's CDR3 is CASGQADRGYEQYF. The CDR3, as DNA: TGCGCCAGCGGCCAGGCGGACAGGGGCTACGAGCAGTACTTC.

V gene TRBV6-1 combines with J gene TRBJ2-7; no reliable D call. V lost 2 bases and J 7 bases, leaving 18 bases between the germline ends. The CDR3 is made up of 15 amino acids. Looked up from germline, CDR1 is MNHNS and CDR2 is SASEGT. The CDR3 region is CASSEPAGGHGEQYF. The CDR3, as DNA: TGTGCCAGCAGTGAACCCGCCGGTGGGCACGGGGAGCAGTACTTC.

At least ten counts were recorded for this clonotype. The gene calls are TRBV9 and TRBJ2-7; weak D call: TRBD2 (6 bases). The CDR3 covers 14 residues. Per germline, CDR1 SGDLS and CDR2 YYNGEE. Trimming cost V 0 bases and J 0 bases, with 7 bases left between them. CDR3 region: CASSVDGSSYEQYF. The CDR3 DNA reads as TGTGCCAGCAGCGTAGACGGGAGCTCCTACGAGCAGTACTTC. The full variable domain, completed using reference TRBV9 and TRBJ2-7, is DSGVTQTPKHLITATGQRVTLRCSPRSGDLSVYWYQQSLDQGLQFLIQYYNGEERAKGNILERFSAQQFPDLHSELNLSSLELGDSALYFCASSVDGSSYEQYFGPGTRLTVT.

The table lists this clonotype with a few counts. The gene calls are TRBV4-1 and TRBJ2-5; tentatively, D is TRBD2 (5 bases). The germline gives CDR1 MGHRA, CDR2 YSYEKL. The CDR3 length is 15 residues. The germline V and J ends were trimmed by 4 bases and 2 bases, with 14 bases remaining between them. CDR3 protein: CASSPEGRGQETQYF. DNA for the CDR3: TGCGCCAGCAGCCCGGAAGGTCGGGGACAAGAGACCCAGTACTTC.

The chain is built from TRBV14 and TRBJ1-1, with a tentative D call TRBD1 (6 bases). Per the germline V gene, CDR1 is SGHDN and CDR2 is FVKESK. This CDR3 contains 15 residues. V dropped 1 base and J dropped 0 bases, with 9 bases sitting between them. DNA of the CDR3: TGTGCCAGCAGCCAAGCTCGGACAGTGAACACTGAAGCTTTCTTT. This codes for CASSQARTVNTEAFF. Based on the CDR3 plus reference TRBV14 and TRBJ1-1, the full variable domain is EAGVTQFPSHSVIEKGQTVTLRCDPISGHDNLYWYRRVMGKEIKFLLHFVKESKQDESGMPNNRFLAERTGGTYSTLKVQPAELEDSGVYFCASSQARTVNTEAFFGQGTRLTVV.

V is TRBV29-1 and J is TRBJ2-7; D remains ambiguous. CDR3 size: 12 residues. CDR1 is SQVTM and CDR2 is ANQGSEA in the germline V gene. V was pared by 5 bases and J by 3 bases, with 11 bases between. The CDR3 bases are TGCAGCGTTACGGCTGGGAACTACGAGCAGTACTTC. It yields the protein CSVTAGNYEQYF.

The V gene is TRBV4-1, the J gene TRBJ2-4; D is unresolved. The germline V gene has CDR1 MGHRA and CDR2 YSYEKL. V lost 4 bases to trimming and J lost 5 bases, with 18 bases between them. The CDR3 covers 16 residues. In DNA, the CDR3 is TGCGCCAGCAGCCCAACTTGGCCGCAGGAAGAAAACATTCAGTACTTC. This sequence encodes CASSPTWPQEENIQYF.

This sequence joins TRBV7-9 and TRBJ1-1; the D gene is possibly TRBD1 (5 bases). This CDR3 contains 15 residues. V lost 5 bases to trimming and J lost 0 bases, with 13 bases between them. The germline V gene has CDR1 SEHNR and CDR2 FQNEAQ (reference sequence). For the CDR3, the DNA is TGTGCCAGCAGCCATTTCGACAGCCTGAACACTGAAGCTTTCTTT. This translates into CASSHFDSLNTEAFF.

In its sample, this clonotype was seen a few times. The chain joins TRBV7-3 to TRBJ2-1; D gene unclear. Trimming stripped 0 bases from V and 9 bases from J, with 9 bases between. This CDR3 is built from 13 residues. The V gene's germline CDR1 is SGHTA and CDR2 FQGTGA. CDR3 sequence (DNA): TGTGCCAGCAGCTTAACGATGAGTCGTGAGCAGTTCTTC. Translated: CASSLTMSREQFF.

The rearrangement links TRBV5-1 to TRBJ2-3; weak D call: TRBD2 (6 bases). The CDR3 covers 16 residues. CDR1 and CDR2 (germline): SGHRS, YFSETQ. Trimming cost V 0 bases and J 1 base, with 12 bases left between them. CDR3 sequence reads: CASSLAPGVRTDTQYF. CDR3 coding DNA: TGCGCCAGCAGCTTGGCACCGGGGGTCCGCACAGATACGCAGTATTTT.

The chain employs TRBV25-1 and TRBJ1-2; 8 nucleotides agree with TRBD1. This CDR3 region has 11 residues. V lost 3 bases, J lost 10 bases, and 1 base stayed unmatched. The germline CDR1 and CDR2 sequences are MGHDK and SYGVNS. DNA for the CDR3: TGTGCCAGCAGTGAGGGACAGGACTACACCTTC. Translated: CASSEGQDYTF.

The rearrangement uses TRBV5-1 and TRBJ2-7, with 8 bases fitting TRBD2. V lost 4 bases, J lost 6 bases, and 12 bases stayed unmatched. Germline CDR1 SGHRS, CDR2 YFSETQ. This CDR3 contains 15 residues. CDR3 coding DNA: TGCGCCAGCAGCCCGGGGGATAGCGGGGTAGCCGAGCAGTACTTC. The encoded protein is CASSPGDSGVAEQYF.